The 4 T cell receptor beta chains listed next were all sequenced from one sample in a study of T cells in tuberculosis. Clones were read by immunoSEQ multiplex PCR, and TCRdb kept only the in-frame ones, dropping some. Among fewer than 40,000 clones listed, approximately 90% were seen once. Noted time point: new active TB diagnosis, blood taken before or within 7 days of starting treatment. The source material was PBMCs, sampled at tuberculosis diagnosis. The origin of the receptors is an adult with tuberculosis.

On this clone itself: A much larger clone lies a single base off, so this may be a read error. The same CDR3 is also encoded by other DNA sequences in this sample. CDR3 nucleotides: TGTGCCAGAGGAGACAGGAGCTCTGGAAACACTATATATTTT. Residues: CARGDRSSGNTIYF. V is TRBV25-1 and J is TRBJ1-3, with TRBD1 as a possible D gene (6 bases). Germline V lookup: CDR1 MGHDK, CDR2 SYGVNS. The CDR3 extends over 14 amino acids.

This clone showed up just once. For the CDR3, the DNA is TGTGCCAGCAGCCCGGGACAGGGCAATCAGCCCCAGCATTTT. Translation gives CASSPGQGNQPQHF. The chain is built from TRBV6-5 and TRBJ1-5; 8 bases map to TRBD1. CDR3 length: 14 amino acids. V was clipped by 6 bases and J by 2 bases; unmatched bases: 3. CDR1 is MNHEY, CDR2 SVGAGI, per germline.

This clone was counted once. The chain has TRBV4-2 and TRBJ2-1, with D tentatively TRBD2 (6 bases). The CDR3 has 16 residues. The ends were cut back, 3 bases at V and 7 bases at J, with 19 bases in the middle. Germline V gives CDR1 LGHNA, CDR2 YNFKEQ. The DNA of the CDR3 is TGTGCCAGCAGCCAGGGACGGTCCCCGGGGGAAAATGAGCAGTTCTTC. Encoded protein: CASSQGRSPGENEQFF.

This clone was counted between two and nine times. The chain joins TRBV2 to TRBJ1-2, with a possible D match to TRBD1 (5 bases). From germline, CDR1 is SNHLY and CDR2 FYNNEI. This CDR3 contains 13 residues. Trimming removed 7 bases at V and 4 bases at J, with 13 bases between. CDR3 residues: CASNRGRTYGYTF. CDR3 bases: TGTGCCAGCAATAGGGGCAGAACCTATGGCTACACCTTC. Using reference TRBV2 and TRBJ1-2 for the parts outside the CDR3, the full variable domain is EPEVTQTPSHQVTQMGQEVILRCVPISNHLYFYWYRQILGQKVEFLVSFYNNEISEKSEIFDDQFSVERPDGSNFTLKIRSTKLEDSAMYFCASNRGRTYGYTFGSGTRLTVV.